This T cell receptor beta chain came from a study of OX40 agonist ivuxolimab in advanced cancers. Study overall: Three patients, one with hepatocellular carcinoma and two with cutaneous melanoma, achieved partial responses. General study results and limits: Clonal expansion by week 6 occurred in CD4+ and CD8+ blood T cells (at 0.1 to 3.0 mg/kg).

In regard to this clone: Its antigen is unknown.

Libraries were prepared by immunoSEQ multiplex PCR; TCRdb keeps only in-frame clonotypes and omits some of them. The table has 75,000 to 100,000 clones, approximately 88% seen once. Looked up from germline, CDR1 is MDHEN and CDR2 is SYDVKM. CDR3 length equals 11 residues. The V and J ends lost 3 bases and 7 bases respectively, with 6 bases between them. The chain links TRBV28 to TRBJ2-5; D remains unclear. Sequences were derived from CD4+ or CD8+ T cells sorted from blood, sampled in a trial of the OX40 agonist ivuxolimab. The TCR sequence derives from an adult with an advanced solid tumor such as melanoma, head and neck, liver or kidney cancer. For the CDR3, the DNA is TGTGCCAGCAGTTTGGGTGGGACCCAGTACTTC. This sequence encodes CASSLGGTQYF.